The 11 T cell receptor beta chains below all came from one sample that was sequenced in a study of radiation and T cells in renal cell carcinoma. This sample's time point: blood 4 weeks post-SBRT, at nephrectomy. Treatment meaning: 15 Gy SBRT to primary tumor, nephrectomy 4 weeks later. The method was immunoSEQ multiplex PCR; TCRdb's version includes in-frame clones alone and lacks a portion of them. The table has roughly 100,000 clones, roughly 82% seen once. The sample in question was blood, obtained from a patient whose treatment included radiotherapy and nephrectomy. The receptors stem from a man aged 60-69 years with renal cell carcinoma.

CDR3 nucleotides: TGTGCCAGCAGAGAGCGCCACGAGCAGTACTTC. Translated: CASRERHEQYF. V usage is TRBV27 and J usage is TRBJ2-7; D gene uncertain. The ends were cut back, 6 bases at V and 5 bases at J, with 8 bases in the middle. Germline CDR1 and CDR2: MNHEY and SMNVEV (reference sequence). The CDR3 totals 11 residues.

V gene TRBV7-9 combines with J gene TRBJ2-7; D is uncertain. V was cut by 1 base and J by 5 bases, with 9 bases left in between. Germline V gives CDR1 SEHNR, CDR2 FQNEAQ (reference sequence). The CDR3 length is 13 residues. The CDR3: CASSLGPSNEQYF. The CDR3 DNA follows: TGTGCCAGCAGCTTAGGCCCGTCTAACGAGCAGTACTTC.

The CDR3 DNA reads TGTGCCAGCAGCAGGGACAAGGATGGCAATCAGCCCCAGCATTTT. This encodes CASSRDKDGNQPQHF. The chain has TRBV7-9 and TRBJ1-5, with D perhaps TRBD1 (6 bases). CDR3 length: 15 residues. Germline loops: CDR1 SEHNR, CDR2 FQNEAQ (reference sequence). V lost 5 bases and J 2 bases, leaving 13 bases between the germline ends.

In this sample, this clone turned up a few times. The chain combines TRBV27 with TRBJ2-7; TRBD2 agrees at 14 bases. Germline lookup yields CDR1 MNHEY and CDR2 SMNVEV (reference sequence). This CDR3 is built from 16 residues. V trimming: 5 bases; J trimming: 5 bases; junction bases outside the gene matches: 8. The CDR3 DNA reads TGTGCCAGCAGTCGGGGGACTAGCGGGAGCATCCACGAGCAGTACTTC. The encoded protein is CASSRGTSGSIHEQYF.

The rearrangement links TRBV29-1 to TRBJ1-2; 8 positions match TRBD1. The CDR3 contains 13 residues. Losses at the gene ends were 7 bases for V and 1 base for J; bases not matched to a gene: 5. Germline V lookup: CDR1 SQVTM, CDR2 ANQGSEA. The CDR3: CSGGQGVNYGYTF. Written as DNA, the CDR3 is TGCAGCGGTGGACAGGGCGTTAACTATGGCTACACCTTC.

The chain uses TRBV2 and TRBJ1-4; tentative D call: TRBD1 (5 bases). The V end was cut by 4 bases, the J end by 10 bases, with 19 bases between. From germline, CDR1 is SNHLY and CDR2 FYNNEI. The CDR3 consists of 15 residues. CDR3 coding DNA: TGTGCCAGCAGTGTTAGTATGGGGGAAGTGGGAAAACTGTTTTTT. Protein: CASSVSMGEVGKLFF. Full variable domain (missing parts from reference TRBV2 and TRBJ1-4): EPEVTQTPSHQVTQMGQEVILRCVPISNHLYFYWYRQILGQKVEFLVSFYNNEISEKSEIFDDQFSVERPDGSNFTLKIRSTKLEDSAMYFCASSVSMGEVGKLFFGSGTQLSVL.

The chain joins TRBV19 to TRBJ2-7; 10 bases align to TRBD1. Germline values: CDR1 LNHDA, CDR2 SQIVND (reference sequence). V dropped 8 bases and J dropped 3; count of bases not matched to a gene: 4. There are 13 residues in the CDR3. The DNA for the CDR3 is TGTGCCAGTCACGGGACAGGGGTCTACGAGCAGTACTTC. This codes for CASHGTGVYEQYF.

The rearrangement joins TRBV27 to TRBJ1-4, with TRBD1 matching 7 bases. Germline CDR1 and CDR2: MNHEY and SMNVEV (reference sequence). The CDR3 runs to 14 residues. Trimming cost V 3 bases and J 7 bases; bases outside gene matches: 5. CDR3 in amino acids: CASSFNRGGEKLFF. CDR3 DNA sequence: TGTGCCAGCAGTTTTAACAGGGGCGGTGAAAAACTGTTTTTT.

CDR3 loop: CASAGVYEQYF. CDR3 nucleotides: TGTGCCAGCGCGGGAGTCTACGAGCAGTACTTC. The chain carries TRBV7-8 and TRBJ2-7, with 7 bases matching TRBD2. This CDR3 is 11 amino acids long. V gave up 8 bases and J gave up 3 bases; unmatched junction bases: 1. Germline lookup yields CDR1 SGHVS and CDR2 FQNEAQ.

The chain carries TRBV6-5 and TRBJ2-1; 7 bases are a match to TRBD1. The CDR3 has 16 residues. V was pared by 6 bases and J by 4 bases, with 12 bases of the junction left unmatched. The germline CDR1 and CDR2 sequences are MNHEY and SVGAGI. CDR3 nucleotides: TGTGCCAGCAGCTACAGGGGCAGGGGCCCTTACAATGAGCAGTTCTTC. Translation gives CASSYRGRGPYNEQFF.

CDR3 loop: CASSFILPWRSSGTTDTQYF. The CDR3 DNA reads as TGTGCCAGCAGTTTTATACTACCGTGGAGGTCTAGCGGGACCACAGATACGCAGTATTTT. V usage is TRBV28 and J usage is TRBJ2-3; 9 bases agree with TRBD2. CDR1 MDHEN and CDR2 SYDVKM come from the germline V gene. J gave up 2 bases and V 3 bases, and 18 bases lay outside the gene matches. The CDR3 runs 20 residues.